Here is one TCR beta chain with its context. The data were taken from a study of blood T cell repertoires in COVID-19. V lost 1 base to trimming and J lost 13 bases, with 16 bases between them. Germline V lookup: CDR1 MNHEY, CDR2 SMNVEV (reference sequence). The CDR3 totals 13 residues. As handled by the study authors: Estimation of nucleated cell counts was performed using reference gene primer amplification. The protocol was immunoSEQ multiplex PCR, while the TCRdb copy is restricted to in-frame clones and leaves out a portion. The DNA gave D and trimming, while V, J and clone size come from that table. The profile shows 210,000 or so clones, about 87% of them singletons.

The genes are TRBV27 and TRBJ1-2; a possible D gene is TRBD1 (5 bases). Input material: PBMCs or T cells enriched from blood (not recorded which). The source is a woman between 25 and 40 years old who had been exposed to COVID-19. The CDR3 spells CASSLYPSTECTF. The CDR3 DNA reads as TGTGCCAGCAGTTTATACCCCTCGACAGAATGCACCTTC.